This is a list of T cell receptor beta chains from one sample in a study of CD8+ T cells in alopecia areata. Profiling relied on immunoSEQ multiplex PCR, and the TCRdb table lists in-frame clones only, not all of them. The sample gives roughly 180,000 clones, roughly three fifths of which show up once; about 3% is in the top ten. The sequencing here drew on CD4+ T cells sorted from blood, taken at week 4, from a patient treated with tofacitinib. The receptors were gathered from a human donor with alopecia areata. The CDR3 runs from the conserved cysteine through the conserved F or W. The order of the fields is V gene, clone size, J gene, D gene, CDR3 DNA, CDR3 protein. A D gene is named only where the DNA matches it firmly. The size of a clone is reported for some rows only, either as once, few or many, or as a class for expanded clones.

TRBV5-1	once	TRBJ2-7	-	TGCGCCAGCAGCTTGGCACCCGGGACCGGCTCCTACGAGCAGTACTTC	CASSLAPGTGSYEQYF
TRBV7-9	-	TRBJ1-2	-	TGTGCCAGCAGCTTCGACAGCAGCGCTTTCTATGGCTACACCTTC	CASSFDSSAFYGYTF
TRBV7-9	few	TRBJ1-1	TRBD1	TGTGCCAGCAGTCCCAGGGGGCAGGGTACTGAAGCTTTCTTT	CASSPRGQGTEAFF
TRBV20-1	-	TRBJ1-2	-	TGCAGTGCGGAGAGGGACGATGGCTACACCTTC	CSAERDDGYTF
TRBV9	-	TRBJ1-1	-	TGTGCCAGCAGCGCCAGGGCCGGGGACACTGAAGCTTTCTTT	CASSARAGDTEAFF
TRBV7-2	few	TRBJ2-1	TRBD2	TGTGCCAGCAGCTTAAGCGGGGGGCCCTACAATGAGCAGTTCTTC	CASSLSGGPYNEQFF
TRBV6-5	-	TRBJ1-4	-	TGTGCCAGCAGCGACCCCGGGGGGGATGAAAAACTGTTTTTT	CASSDPGGDEKLFF
TRBV29-1	few	TRBJ2-1	TRBD2	TGCAGCGTTGCTGTTGGCGGGAGGGATGAGCAGTTCTTC	CSVAVGGRDEQFF
TRBV6-5	-	TRBJ1-3	-	TGTGCCAGCATTAGGGGGGAAAGTGGAAACACCATATATTTT	CASIRGESGNTIYF
TRBV7-2	-	TRBJ2-3	TRBD2	TGTGCCAGCAGCTTAAGCGGGGGGAACACAGATACGCAGTATTTT	CASSLSGGNTDTQYF
TRBV25-1	-	TRBJ1-6	TRBD1	TGTGCCAGCAGTGAAGAGGACAGGACCTTCTCACCCCTCCACTTT	CASSEEDRTFSPLHF
TRBV29-1	-	TRBJ2-7	-	TGCAGCGCCGCGACTGAAGAGCAGTACTTC	CSAATEEQYF
TRBV30	-	TRBJ1-2	-	TGTGCCTGGAGCCGGGTGACTAACTATGGCTACACCTTC	CAWSRVTNYGYTF
TRBV6-5	-	TRBJ1-4	-	TGTGCCAGCACCTCAGGGACACCAACTAATGAAAAACTGTTTTTT	CASTSGTPTNEKLFF
TRBV5-1	-	TRBJ2-2	-	TGCGCCAGCAGGCCCCAGCCGAACACCGGGGAGCTGTTTTTT	CASRPQPNTGELFF
TRBV29-1	-	TRBJ2-7	TRBD2	TGCAGCTCCTCGGGAGGAACCTACGAGCAGTACTTC	CSSSGGTYEQYF
TRBV4-2	once	TRBJ2-5	-	TGTGCCAGCAGCCAAGTGCAGGGTCAAGAGACCCAGTACTTC	CASSQVQGQETQYF
TRBV2	once	TRBJ2-3	TRBD1	TGTGCCAGCAGCCTAACTCAATCGGGACAGAGCGGCACAGATACGCAGTATTTT	CASSLTQSGQSGTDTQYF
TRBV15	-	TRBJ1-1	-	TGTGCCACCAGCAGAGATCCCGCTGGACAAGTTGAAGCTTTCTTT	CATSRDPAGQVEAFF
TRBV29-1	few	TRBJ1-1	-	TGCAGCATATTTCGGTGGAGCACTGAAGCTTTCTTT	CSIFRWSTEAFF
TRBV5-1	once	TRBJ2-7	TRBD1	TGCGCCAGCAGCCTATGGACAGGAGACTACGAGCAGTACTTC	CASSLWTGDYEQYF
TRBV4-1	few	TRBJ2-1	TRBD2	TGCGCCAGCAGCCACCCGCAGGCGGGGGTCTACAATGAGCAGTTCTTC	CASSHPQAGVYNEQFF
TRBV28	-	TRBJ1-2	-	TGTGCCAGCAGTTTCGGGTGGGGCTACACCTTC	CASSFGWGYTF
TRBV7-9	-	TRBJ2-2	-	TGTGCCAGCAGCTCCGAAGACTCTAACACCGGGGAGCTGTTTTTT	CASSSEDSNTGELFF
TRBV5-6	-	TRBJ1-6	-	TGTGCCAGCAGCTTGGACAGGGTGGGTTCACCCCTCCACTTT	CASSLDRVGSPLHF
TRBV29-1	-	TRBJ1-5	TRBD1	TGCAGCGTTGCCGGGGGTCAGGGGGGCAATCAGCCCCAGCATTTT	CSVAGGQGGNQPQHF
TRBV9	-	TRBJ1-2	TRBD1	TGTGCCAGCAGCGTCCAAGGACAGGGAAACTATGGCTACACCTTC	CASSVQGQGNYGYTF
TRBV6-1	-	TRBJ1-5	-	TGTGCCAGCGAAGACAGTAGTTATAGCAATCAGCCCCAGCATTTT	CASEDSSYSNQPQHF
TRBV7-9	-	TRBJ1-2	-	TGTGCCAGCAGCTTAGAAAGTTCTGGGAGTGGCTACACCTTC	CASSLESSGSGYTF
TRBV7-6	once	TRBJ2-7	-	TGTGCCAGCAGCTTAGCGGTAAAGAGACTAAGTATCTCCTACGAGCAGTACTTC	CASSLAVKRLSISYEQYF
TRBV28	few	TRBJ1-6	TRBD1	TGTGCCAGCAGTTATAGGGGGCCTTCGGGAGAACCCCTCCACTTT	CASSYRGPSGEPLHF
TRBV29-1	-	TRBJ2-7	-	TGCAGCGTAATTACTCGGGGGCCCACCTACGAGCAGTACTTC	CSVITRGPTYEQYF
TRBV11-1	-	TRBJ2-5	-	TGTGCCAGCAGCTCGACAGTGCAAGAGACCCAGTACTTC	CASSSTVQETQYF
TRBV10-3	-	TRBJ2-3	TRBD2	TGTGCCATCAGTGAGGGCGGGGGGCGCACAGATACGCAGTATTTT	CAISEGGGRTDTQYF
TRBV5-4	-	TRBJ2-1	TRBD2	TGTGCCAGCAGCCCGACTAGCGGGGGGGAAAATGAGCAGTTCTTC	CASSPTSGGENEQFF
TRBV5-1	-	TRBJ2-1	-	TGCGCCAGCAGCTTGGAAAGGGTGAATGAGCAGTTCTTC	CASSLERVNEQFF
TRBV25-1	-	TRBJ2-7	-	TGTGCCAGCAGTGGGGCGGGGGACAGGTACCACGAGCAGTACTTC	CASSGAGDRYHEQYF
TRBV5-1	-	TRBJ1-5	-	TGCGCCAGCAGCTTGACAGTAAATCAGCCCCAGCATTTT	CASSLTVNQPQHF
TRBV29-1	-	TRBJ2-1	TRBD2	TGCAGCGTCTTCCGGGGGGGCCGGCGCAATGAGCAGTTCTTC	CSVFRGGRRNEQFF
TRBV5-6	-	TRBJ2-7	TRBD1	TGTGCCAGCAGCCGACAGGGGGCATTCTACGAGCAGTACTTC	CASSRQGAFYEQYF
TRBV27	once	TRBJ2-7	TRBD1	TGTGCCAGCAGGCACCCGGCCTCGGGGACAGCCAGCGAGCAGTACTTC	CASRHPASGTASEQYF
TRBV7-9	-	TRBJ1-1	-	TGTGCCAGCAGCCAACGCGGAGACACTGAAGCTTTCTTT	CASSQRGDTEAFF
TRBV4-1	-	TRBJ1-4	-	TGCGCCAGCAGCCTCGGGACCCTCGAAAAACTGTTTTTT	CASSLGTLEKLFF
TRBV11-2	few	TRBJ2-2	-	TGTGCCAGCAGCGCCCGAAGGGGTTCCTTTTACACCGGGGAGCTGTTTTTT	CASSARRGSFYTGELFF
TRBV2	-	TRBJ2-5	-	TGTGCCAGCAGTGAAGTGCGAAGCGCGGGGGAGACCCAGTACTTC	CASSEVRSAGETQYF
TRBV23-1	-	TRBJ2-2	-	TGCGCCAGCAGTCACCCCGCTGCCACCGGGGAGCTGTTTTTT	CASSHPAATGELFF
TRBV25-1	-	TRBJ1-5	-	TGTGCCAGCAGGGATACCAGCAATCAGCCCCAGCATTTT	CASRDTSNQPQHF
TRBV27	few	TRBJ1-2	-	TGTGCCAGCAGTTTATTGTCCTACGGGACGGACGAATACACCTTC	CASSLLSYGTDEYTF
TRBV2	-	TRBJ2-1	-	TGTGCCAGCAGAGGAGAGTATGAGCAGTTCTTC	CASRGEYEQFF